This T cell receptor (beta chain) was recovered during a study of OX40 agonist ivuxolimab in advanced cancers. Study-wide context: Dose-escalation patients had hepatocellular carcinoma, melanoma, renal cell or head and neck cancer. Anti-PD-1, anti-PD-L1 or anti-CTLA-4 therapy given earlier was allowed, and 40% had some.

Concerning this clone: The antigen is not known.

Only in-frame clones appear in the TCRdb table, and some are missing; sequencing was by immunoSEQ multiplex PCR. The sample holds some 45,000 clones, under 95% seen once. CDR3 size: 13 residues. Germline V lookup: CDR1 SNHLY, CDR2 FYNNEI. Deletions cut 8 bases from V and 0 bases from J, with 9 bases between. Study conclusions and caveats: On average, CD8+ T cells showed a greater number of expanded clones than CD4+. Near-lowest levels of clonal expansion characterized partial responders at 0.1-3.0 mg/kg.

This sequence joins TRBV2 and TRBJ2-3; D is unresolved. Sequenced here: CD4+ or CD8+ T cells sorted from blood, sampled in a trial of the OX40 agonist ivuxolimab. This TCR derives from an adult with an advanced solid tumor such as melanoma, head and neck, liver or kidney cancer. In DNA form, the CDR3 reads TGTGCCAGCGACCCTGCTAGCACAGATACGCAGTATTTT. This translates into CASDPASTDTQYF.